This T cell receptor (beta chain) appears in the sequencing data of a study of blood T cell repertoires in COVID-19. As for the study in general: Samples of COVID-19 (acute and convalescent) were obtained from the United States, Italy and Spain.

Seattle's enrolled individuals joined amid active infection and were then monitored longitudinally. Assay: immunoSEQ multiplex PCR; the TCRdb copy retains only in-frame clones and omits some. The sample has some 260,000 clones, roughly 88% seen once. Germline-derived CDR1 and CDR2 are MDHEN and SYDVKM. This CDR3 is built from 13 residues. V was pared by 6 bases and J by 2 bases, with 11 bases between. The source material was peripheral blood. J is TRBJ2-7 and V is TRBV28; D is unclear. This TCR derives from a woman aged 70-85 years with COVID-19, enrolled during active disease. In DNA, the CDR3 is TGTGCCAGCAGCCAACAAGTCCCCTACGAGCAGTACTTC. This translates into CASSQQVPYEQYF.